Detailed here is one T cell receptor (beta chain). Germline V gene data show CDR1 as GTSNPN and CDR2 as SVGIG (reference sequence). The CDR3 is 15 amino acids. Losses at the gene ends were 1 base for V and 7 bases for J; bases not matched to a gene: 8. The template was genomic DNA from peripheral blood, not RNA. A mixed TRB-A/B primer pool amplified rearranged TRB by multiplex touch-down PCR. From the multiplex PCR reads, TCRdb called clonotypes with MiXCR, one entry per CDR3 protein. The sample has more than 15,000 distinct CDR3 sequences; 45% to 50% are singletons. The data were taken from a study of T cell repertoires in aging, cancer and after chemotherapy.

The chain uses TRBV30 and TRBJ2-2, with 8 bases aligning to TRBD2. Specimen: blood. The TCR originated in a human donor in good health. Here the CDR3 DNA reads TGTGCCTGGAGTGGGGGGGCGGGAGGATTCGGGGAGCTGTTTTTT. It encodes CAWSGGAGGFGELFF.